This record covers a single T cell receptor (beta chain). Regarding treatment: roughly 18 received Ad26.COV2.S at low or high dose, single or two shots; 5 received placebo; per-sample allocation not given. Collection of the samples took place on day 63 after the first injection of vaccine or placebo. Germline V gene lookup returns CDR1 SEHNR and CDR2 FQNEAQ (reference sequence). This CDR3 comprises 15 residues. V lost 2 bases, J lost 2 bases, and 12 bases lay in between. The data are from a study of Ad26.COV2.S vaccination and SARS-CoV-2 variants. Profiled with immunoSEQ multiplex PCR; TCRdb holds only in-frame clones, not every one. The data show more than 400,000 clones, 80% to 95% seen once.

The source material was peripheral blood, sampled in a trial of Ad26.COV2.S vaccine versus placebo. This sequence joins TRBV7-9 and TRBJ2-5; D is unclear. This sequence originates from a person between 18 and 65 years old who received the Ad26.COV2.S COVID-19 vaccine or a placebo. CDR3 nucleotide sequence: TGTGCCAGCAGCTTATCCTCCACCGAACAAGAGACCCAGTACTTC. It is translated as CASSLSSTEQETQYF.